Detailed here is one TCR beta chain. The data are from a study of OX40 agonist ivuxolimab in advanced cancers. Clones were sequenced by immunoSEQ multiplex PCR, and TCRdb holds only the in-frame ones, with some missing. The sample lists 55,000 to 75,000 clones, about 90% occurring once. This CDR3 spans 13 amino acids. The germline V and J ends were trimmed by 6 bases and 7 bases, with 12 bases remaining between them. The germline V gene encodes CDR1 MDHEN and CDR2 SYDVKM. The receptor comes from an adult with an advanced solid tumor such as melanoma, head and neck, liver or kidney cancer. J is TRBJ1-4 and V is TRBV28; D not certain. Specimen: CD4+ or CD8+ T cells sorted from blood, collected in a trial of the OX40 agonist ivuxolimab. CDR3 in amino acids: CASSLGSGEKLFF. In DNA, the CDR3 is TGTGCCAGCAGCCTGGGCTCCGGTGAAAAACTGTTTTTT.